A single T cell receptor (beta chain) is shown here with its context. Some clones are missing from TCRdb's copy, which holds only in-frame ones; the method was immunoSEQ multiplex PCR. The sample has around 57,000 clones, around 80% seen once. The sample belongs to a study of blood T cell repertoires in COVID-19. Germline assignment: CDR1 SGDLS and CDR2 YYNGEE. CDR3 size: 12 residues. Trimming took 1 base from V and 10 from J, leaving 6 bases between them. What was sequenced was peripheral blood. V is TRBV9 and J is TRBJ1-6, with D uncertain. The sequence derives from a woman in her 70s with acute or convalescent COVID-19. The CDR3 nucleotides read TGTGCCAGCAGCGTATTAGCCTCACCCCTCCACTTT. Residues: CASSVLASPLHF.